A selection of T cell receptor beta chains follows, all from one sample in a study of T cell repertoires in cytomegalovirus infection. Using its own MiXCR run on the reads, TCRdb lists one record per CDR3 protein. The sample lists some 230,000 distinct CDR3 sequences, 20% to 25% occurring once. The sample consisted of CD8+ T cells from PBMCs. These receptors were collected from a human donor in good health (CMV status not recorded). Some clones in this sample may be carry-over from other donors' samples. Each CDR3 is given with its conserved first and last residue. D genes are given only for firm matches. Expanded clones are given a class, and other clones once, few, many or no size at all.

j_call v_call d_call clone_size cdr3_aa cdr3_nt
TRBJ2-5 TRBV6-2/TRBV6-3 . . CASSYWMDLVETQYF TGTGCCAGCAGTTATTGGATGGACCTGGTCGAGACCCAGTACTTC
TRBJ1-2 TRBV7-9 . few CASSLVPGGRGYTF TGTGCCAGCAGCTTAGTCCCCGGGGGCCGTGGCTACACCTTC
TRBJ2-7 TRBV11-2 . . CASSSGGFSYEQYF TGTGCCAGCAGCTCCGGAGGGTTTTCCTACGAGCAGTACTTC
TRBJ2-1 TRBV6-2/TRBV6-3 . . CASSYGGRNEQFF TGTGCCAGCAGTTACGGGGGGCGGAATGAGCAGTTCTTC
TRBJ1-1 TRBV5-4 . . CASSRGAITMNTEAFF TGTGCCAGCAGTCGGGGGGCGATTACTATGAACACTGAAGCTTTCTTT
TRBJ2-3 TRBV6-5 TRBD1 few CASRGQGTQYF TGTGCCAGCAGGGGACAGGGTACGCAGTATTTT
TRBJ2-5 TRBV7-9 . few CASQGLIQETQYF TGTGCCAGCCAGGGACTGATCCAAGAGACCCAGTACTTC
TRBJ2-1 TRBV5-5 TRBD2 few CASSLVSGGRISYNEQFF TGTGCCAGCAGCTTGGTTAGCGGGGGGCGGATCTCCTACAATGAGCAGTTCTTC
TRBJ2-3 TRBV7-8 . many CASKFRRTDTDTQYF TGTGCCAGCAAATTCCGACGGACGGACACAGATACGCAGTATTTT
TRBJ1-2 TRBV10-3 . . CAISESSGQGDGYTF TGTGCCATCAGTGAGTCATCGGGTCAGGGTGATGGCTACACCTTC
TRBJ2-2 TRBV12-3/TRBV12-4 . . CASRAGLSGKNTGELFF TGTGCCAGCAGGGCCGGCCTTAGCGGAAAGAACACCGGGGAGCTGTTTTTT
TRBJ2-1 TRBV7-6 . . CASSSSRGDEQFF TGTGCCAGCAGCTCAAGCAGGGGGGATGAGCAGTTCTTC
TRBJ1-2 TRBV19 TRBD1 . CASSGTGGFYGYTF TGTGCCAGTAGTGGGACAGGGGGCTTCTATGGCTACACCTTC
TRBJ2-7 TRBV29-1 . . CSVEVGAGIPYEQYF TGCAGCGTTGAAGTAGGGGCAGGGATCCCCTACGAGCAGTACTTC
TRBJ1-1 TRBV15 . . CATSRPRASMNTEAFF TGTGCCACCAGCAGACCCAGGGCATCCATGAACACTGAAGCTTTCTTT
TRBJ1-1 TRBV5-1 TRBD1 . CASSRGNRGIPEAFF TGCGCCAGCAGCAGAGGAAACAGGGGGATCCCTGAAGCTTTCTTT
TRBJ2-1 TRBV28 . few CASSLLRAYSYNEQFF TGTGCCAGCAGCCTCCTCAGGGCCTACTCCTACAATGAGCAGTTCTTC
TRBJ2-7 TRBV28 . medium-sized CASSESLLEGMPYEQYF TGTGCCAGCAGCGAGTCCCTCCTTGAGGGTATGCCCTACGAGCAGTACTTC
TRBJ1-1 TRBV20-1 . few CSARDLRLGGAFF TGCAGTGCTAGAGACTTAAGGCTTGGGGGAGCTTTCTTT
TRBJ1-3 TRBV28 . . CASSRTTGNTIYF TGTGCCAGCAGCAGGACCACTGGAAACACCATATATTTT
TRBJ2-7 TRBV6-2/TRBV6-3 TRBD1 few CASSDAGTGVEQYF TGTGCCAGCAGTGACGCGGGGACAGGGGTCGAGCAGTACTTC
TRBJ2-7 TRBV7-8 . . CASSFLPRGQYF TGTGCCAGCAGCTTCCTCCCGCGCGGGCAGTACTTC
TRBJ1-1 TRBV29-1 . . CSVEGDPGVMNTEAFF TGCAGCGTTGAAGGGGACCCCGGGGTCATGAACACTGAAGCTTTCTTT
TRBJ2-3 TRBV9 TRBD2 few CASSPRTRNTDTQYF TGTGCCAGCAGCCCTCGGACTAGAAACACAGATACGCAGTATTTT
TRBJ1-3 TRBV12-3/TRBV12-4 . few CASSPGSDTIYF TGTGCCAGCAGTCCCGGTTCGGACACCATATATTTT
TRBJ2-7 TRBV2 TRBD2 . CASSRPSGGTYEQYF TGTGCCAGCAGTCGCCCTAGCGGGGGGACCTACGAGCAGTACTTC
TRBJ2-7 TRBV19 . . CASSIVSGSYEQYF TGTGCCAGTAGTATAGTTTCGGGATCCTACGAGCAGTACTTC
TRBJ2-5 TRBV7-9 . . CASIQYETQYF TGTGCCAGCATCCAATACGAGACCCAGTACTTC
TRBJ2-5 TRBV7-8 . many CASSLWKDQETQYF TGTGCCAGCAGCTTATGGAAAGACCAAGAGACCCAGTACTTC
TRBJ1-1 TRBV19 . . CASSIYGVNTEAFF TGTGCCAGTAGTATTTACGGGGTGAACACTGAAGCTTTCTTT
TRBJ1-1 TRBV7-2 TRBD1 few CASSGDRGADYSAFF TGTGCCAGCAGCGGGGACAGGGGGGCTGACTATTCGGCTTTCTTT
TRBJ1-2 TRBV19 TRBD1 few CASSIELLATGEDGYTF TGTGCCAGTAGTATAGAGCTCCTAGCCACAGGGGAGGATGGCTACACCTTC
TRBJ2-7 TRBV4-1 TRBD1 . CASSQGPLTGDEQYF TGCGCCAGCAGCCAAGGCCCCCTGACAGGGGACGAGCAGTACTTC
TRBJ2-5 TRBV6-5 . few CASSFGSGLFKTQYF TGTGCCAGCAGTTTTGGCTCCGGGCTGTTCAAGACCCAGTACTTC
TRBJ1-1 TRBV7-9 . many CASTGRENTEAFF TGTGCCAGCACCGGACGGGAGAACACTGAAGCTTTCTTT
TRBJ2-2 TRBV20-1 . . CSAADFLNTGELFF TGCAGTGCTGCGGACTTTCTAAACACCGGGGAGCTGTTTTTT
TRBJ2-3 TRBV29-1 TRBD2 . CSVVTAGGTDTQYF TGCAGCGTTGTTACAGCGGGGGGCACAGATACGCAGTATTTT
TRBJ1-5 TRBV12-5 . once CASGLDVGRQQPQHF TGTGCTAGTGGTTTGGACGTGGGGCGGCAGCAGCCCCAGCATTTT
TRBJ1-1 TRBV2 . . CASSRANTEAFF TGTGCCAGCAGTCGGGCAAACACTGAAGCTTTCTTT
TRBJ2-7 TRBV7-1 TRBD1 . CASSPDRGFPYEQYF TGTGCCAGCAGTCCCGACAGGGGGTTTCCTTACGAGCAGTACTTC
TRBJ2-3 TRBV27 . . CASSLFRGGTDTQYF TGTGCCAGCAGTTTATTCCGGGGAGGAACAGATACGCAGTATTTT
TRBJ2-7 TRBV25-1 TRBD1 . CASPFILRGRPKFYEQYF TGTGCCAGCCCATTCATTTTGAGGGGGCGCCCAAAATTCTACGAGCAGTACTTC
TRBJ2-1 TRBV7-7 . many CASSPWTGRGNEQFF TGTGCCAGCAGCCCATGGACAGGGCGGGGGAATGAGCAGTTCTTC
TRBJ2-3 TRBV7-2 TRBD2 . CASSLWLAGGRSDTQYF TGTGCCAGCAGCTTGTGGCTAGCGGGGGGGCGATCAGATACGCAGTATTTT
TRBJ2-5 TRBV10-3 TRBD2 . CAISDGLAVQETQYF TGTGCCATCAGTGATGGACTAGCGGTCCAAGAGACCCAGTACTTC
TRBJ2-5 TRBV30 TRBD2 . CAWTLGGIRETQYF TGTGCCTGGACCCTGGGAGGGATAAGAGAGACCCAGTACTTC
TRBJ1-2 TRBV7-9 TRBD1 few CASSLGLQGNYGYTF TGTGCCAGCAGCCTCGGACTACAGGGGAACTATGGCTACACCTTC
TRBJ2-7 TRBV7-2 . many CASSIGAYEQYF TGTGCCAGCAGCATCGGGGCCTACGAGCAGTACTTC
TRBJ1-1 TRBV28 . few CASSLLNRDTEAFF TGTGCCAGCAGTTTATTGAACAGGGACACTGAAGCTTTCTTT